Listed below are T cell receptor beta chains from one sample, sequenced in a study of blood T cell repertoires in COVID-19. Sequencing was performed with immunoSEQ multiplex PCR; in TCRdb, only in-frame clones are kept and a portion is missing. The table lists around 100,000 clones, over 70% of them singletons, with under 15% in the top ten. What was sequenced was peripheral blood. These receptors were taken from a human donor in a cohort sampled during active or convalescent COVID-19. The CDR3 runs from the conserved cysteine through the conserved F or W. Each record gives: V gene, clone size, J gene, D gene, CDR3 DNA, CDR3 protein. D genes are given only for firm matches. Clone size is not always given. Where it is, it says once, few, many or a class for expanded clones.

TRBV5-1,NA,TRBJ2-2,TRBD1,TGCGCCAGCAGCACCAGACAGGGCCAAAACACCGGGGAGCTGTTTTTT,CASSTRQGQNTGELFF
TRBV27,NA,TRBJ1-1,NA,TGTGCCAGCAGTTTGCAGGGCATGCAGGGATACACTGAAGCTTTCTTT,CASSLQGMQGYTEAFF
TRBV18,NA,TRBJ1-5,TRBD1,TGTGCCAGCTCCCGGGACAGGGGGAATCAGCCCCAGCATTTT,CASSRDRGNQPQHF
TRBV5-1,once,TRBJ1-2,TRBD1,TGCGCCAGCAGCTGGAACACAGGGGATAACTATGGCTACACCTTC,CASSWNTGDNYGYTF
TRBV24-1,NA,TRBJ2-1,TRBD2,TGTGCCACCAGTGACACCCCGGGGTTAGCGGGGGGGCTCTACAATGAGCAGTTCTTC,CATSDTPGLAGGLYNEQFF
TRBV25-1,NA,TRBJ2-3,NA,TGTGCCAGCAGTGGGTCGTGGACTAGCACAGATACGCAGTATTTT,CASSGSWTSTDTQYF
TRBV28,once,TRBJ1-5,TRBD1,TGTGCCAGCAGCCCCCCCGGGACAGGGGGGCCCCAGCATTTT,CASSPPGTGGPQHF
TRBV15,NA,TRBJ2-2,NA,TGTGCCACCAGCAGAGACGGGAACACCGGGGAGCTGTTTTTT,CATSRDGNTGELFF
TRBV5-6,few,TRBJ2-7,NA,TGTGCCAGCAGCTTGGTAACAGGGAGGGCCTACTACGAGCAGTACTTC,CASSLVTGRAYYEQYF
TRBV5-1,NA,TRBJ2-3,NA,TGCGCCAGCAGCTTGGACAGGGTTGGGACAGATACGCAGTATTTT,CASSLDRVGTDTQYF
TRBV7-9,few,TRBJ1-2,TRBD1,TGTGCCAGCAGCCCCGACAGGGCCTATGGCTACACCTTC,CASSPDRAYGYTF
TRBV11-2,NA,TRBJ2-3,NA,TGTGCCAGCACCCATGGGGCGGGGGCGGGAGATACGCAGTATTTT,CASTHGAGAGDTQYF
TRBV5-1,NA,TRBJ2-2,NA,TGCGCCAGCAGCTTGGCTGCTAGCGATGGCGGGGAGCTGTTTTTT,CASSLAASDGGELFF
TRBV10-1,NA,TRBJ2-3,NA,TGCGCCAGCAGGACAGGTGGAGCCACAGATACGCAGTATTTT,CASRTGGATDTQYF
TRBV25-1,NA,TRBJ2-2,TRBD1,TGTGCCAGCAGTGAATCCGTATGGACAGGGGGTCTCGGGGAGCTGTTTTTT,CASSESVWTGGLGELFF
TRBV27,NA,TRBJ1-1,NA,TGTGCCAGCAGCTCTCTGGGCGGGGTATCTGAAGCTTTCTTT,CASSSLGGVSEAFF
TRBV5-4,NA,TRBJ1-2,TRBD1,TGTGCCAGCAGCCTCGACAGGGATGGCTACACCTTC,CASSLDRDGYTF